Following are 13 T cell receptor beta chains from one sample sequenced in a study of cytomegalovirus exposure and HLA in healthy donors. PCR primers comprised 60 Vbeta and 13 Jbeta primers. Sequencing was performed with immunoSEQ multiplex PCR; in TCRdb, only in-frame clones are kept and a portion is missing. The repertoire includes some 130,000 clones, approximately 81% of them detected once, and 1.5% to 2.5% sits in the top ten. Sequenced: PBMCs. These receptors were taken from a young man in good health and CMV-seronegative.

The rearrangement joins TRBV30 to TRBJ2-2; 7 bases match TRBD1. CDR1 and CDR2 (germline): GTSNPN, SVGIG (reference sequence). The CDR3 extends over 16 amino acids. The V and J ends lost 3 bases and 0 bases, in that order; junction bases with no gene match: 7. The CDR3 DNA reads TGTGCCTGGAGACTTACCGGGACAGCGAACACCGGGGAGCTGTTTTTT. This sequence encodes CAWRLTGTANTGELFF.

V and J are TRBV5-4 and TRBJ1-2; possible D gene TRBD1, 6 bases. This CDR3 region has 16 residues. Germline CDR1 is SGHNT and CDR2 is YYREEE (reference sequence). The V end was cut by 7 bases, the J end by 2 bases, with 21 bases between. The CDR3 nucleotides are TGTGCCAGCCGGGCTGCACAGGACAGACTAAACTATGGCTACACCTTC. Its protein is CASRAAQDRLNYGYTF.

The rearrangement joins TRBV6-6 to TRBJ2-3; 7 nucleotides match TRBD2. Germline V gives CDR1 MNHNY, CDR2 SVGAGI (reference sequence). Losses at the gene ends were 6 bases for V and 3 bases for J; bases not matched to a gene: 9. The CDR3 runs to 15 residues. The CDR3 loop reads CASRPGLPRTDTQYF. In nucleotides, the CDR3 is TGTGCCAGCAGGCCGGGACTACCGAGGACAGATACGCAGTATTTT.

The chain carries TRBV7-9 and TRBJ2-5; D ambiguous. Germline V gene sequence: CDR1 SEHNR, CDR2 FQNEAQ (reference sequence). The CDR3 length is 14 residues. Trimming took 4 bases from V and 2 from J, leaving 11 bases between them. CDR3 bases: TGTGCCAGCAGCTCCCCAGGCAGGCAAGAGACCCAGTACTTC. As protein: CASSSPGRQETQYF.

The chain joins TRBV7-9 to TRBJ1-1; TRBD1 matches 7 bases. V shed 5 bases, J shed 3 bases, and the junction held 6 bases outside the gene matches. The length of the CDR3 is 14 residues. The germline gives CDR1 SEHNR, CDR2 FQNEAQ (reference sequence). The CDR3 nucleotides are TGTGCCAGCAGCCTGACAGGGTTCGACACTGAAGCTTTCTTT. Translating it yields CASSLTGFDTEAFF.

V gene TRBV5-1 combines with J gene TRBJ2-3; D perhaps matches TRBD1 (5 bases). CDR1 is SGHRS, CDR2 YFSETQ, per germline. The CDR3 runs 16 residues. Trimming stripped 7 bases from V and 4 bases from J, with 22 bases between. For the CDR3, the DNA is TGCGCCAGCGCCGAGAGCAAAGGGGTGGCCGCAGATACGCAGTATTTT. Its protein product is CASAESKGVAADTQYF.

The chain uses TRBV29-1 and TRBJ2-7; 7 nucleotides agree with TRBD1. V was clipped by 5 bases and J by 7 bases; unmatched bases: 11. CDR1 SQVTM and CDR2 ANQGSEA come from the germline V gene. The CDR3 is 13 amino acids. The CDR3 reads CSVLETGFSEQYF. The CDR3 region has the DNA TGCAGCGTTCTAGAGACAGGGTTTTCGGAGCAGTACTTC.

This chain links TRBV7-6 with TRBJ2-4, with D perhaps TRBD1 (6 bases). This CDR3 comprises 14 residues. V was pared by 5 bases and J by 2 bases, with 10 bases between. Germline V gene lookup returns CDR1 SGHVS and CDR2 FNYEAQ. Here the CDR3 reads CASSPTGTKNIQYF. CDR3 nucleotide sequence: TGTGCCAGCAGCCCAACAGGGACCAAAAACATTCAGTACTTC.

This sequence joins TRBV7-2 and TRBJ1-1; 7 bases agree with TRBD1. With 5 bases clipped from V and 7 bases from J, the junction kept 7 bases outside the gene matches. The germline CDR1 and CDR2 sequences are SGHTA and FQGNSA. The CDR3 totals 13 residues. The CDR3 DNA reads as TGTGCCAGCAGCAGCCAGGGGGGTCTTGAAGCTTTCTTT. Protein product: CASSSQGGLEAFF.

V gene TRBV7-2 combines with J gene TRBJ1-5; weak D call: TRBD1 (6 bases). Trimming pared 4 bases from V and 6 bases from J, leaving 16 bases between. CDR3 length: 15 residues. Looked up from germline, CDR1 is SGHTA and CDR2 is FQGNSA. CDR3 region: CASSSQGGVGQPQHF. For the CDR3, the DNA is TGTGCCAGCAGCTCCCAAGGGGGTGTTGGTCAGCCCCAGCATTTT. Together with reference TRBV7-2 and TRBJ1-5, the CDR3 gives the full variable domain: GAGVSQSPSNKVTEKGKDVELRCDPISGHTALYWYRQSLGQGLEFLIYFQGNSAPDKSGLPSDRFSAERTGGSVSTLTIQRTQQEDSAVYLCASSSQGGVGQPQHFGDGTRLSIL.

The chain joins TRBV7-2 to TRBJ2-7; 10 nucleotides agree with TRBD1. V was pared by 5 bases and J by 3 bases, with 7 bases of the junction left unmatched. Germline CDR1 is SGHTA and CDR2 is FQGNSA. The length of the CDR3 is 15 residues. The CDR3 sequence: CASSRQGAIHYEQYF. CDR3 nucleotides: TGTGCCAGCAGCCGACAGGGGGCTATACACTACGAGCAGTACTTC.

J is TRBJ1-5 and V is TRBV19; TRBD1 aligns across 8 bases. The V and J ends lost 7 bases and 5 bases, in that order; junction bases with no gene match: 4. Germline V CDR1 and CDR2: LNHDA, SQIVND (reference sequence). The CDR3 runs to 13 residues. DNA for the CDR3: TGTGCCAGTACCAGGGGGCTGGATCAGCCCCAGCATTTT. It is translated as CASTRGLDQPQHF.

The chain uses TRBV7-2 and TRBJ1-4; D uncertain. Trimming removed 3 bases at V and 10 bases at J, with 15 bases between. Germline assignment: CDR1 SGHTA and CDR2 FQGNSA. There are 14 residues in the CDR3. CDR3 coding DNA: TGTGCCAGCAGCTTTGAGGGTTTAACTGGAAAACTGTTTTTT. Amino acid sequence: CASSFEGLTGKLFF.